Below are 20 T cell receptor beta chains sequenced from a single sample in a study of CD8+ T cells in alopecia areata. Following extraction, RNA underwent reverse transcription to cDNA, which served as the sequencing template. The protocol was immunoSEQ multiplex PCR, while the TCRdb copy is restricted to in-frame clones and leaves out a portion. Of about 140,000 clones listed, less than 75% are singletons. Input material: CD8+ T cells sorted from blood. These receptors came from a human donor in good health.

A single count supports this clone. This chain links TRBV19 with TRBJ2-7; D gene uncertain. Germline V lookup: CDR1 LNHDA, CDR2 SQIVND (reference sequence). This CDR3 has 13 residues. V was clipped by 5 bases and J by 2 bases, with 10 bases between them. In nucleotides, the CDR3 is TGTGCCAGTAGTCCCGGATCAACCTACGAGCAGTACTTC. Amino acids: CASSPGSTYEQYF.

About this clone: Other DNA sequences in the same sample also yield this CDR3. The V gene is TRBV27, the J gene TRBJ2-7; TRBD2 matches at 8 bases. Per the germline V gene, CDR1 is MNHEY and CDR2 is SMNVEV (reference sequence). The CDR3 spans 13 residues. V dropped 2 bases and J dropped 4; count of bases not matched to a gene: 1. In DNA form, the CDR3 reads TGTGCCAGCAGTTTAACTAGCGGATACGAGCAGTACTTC. Its translation: CASSLTSGYEQYF.

V and J are TRBV11-2 and TRBJ2-7; TRBD2 is a possible D gene (6 bases). The CDR3 loop spans 14 amino acids. Trimming took 5 bases from V and 0 from J, leaving 11 bases between them. Germline CDR1 SGHAT, CDR2 FQNNGV. This CDR3 reads CASSQDGGSYEQYF. The CDR3 bases are TGTGCCAGCAGCCAGGACGGGGGCTCCTACGAGCAGTACTTC. Full variable domain (outside the CDR3, taken from reference TRBV11-2 and TRBJ2-7): EAGVAQSPRYKIIEKRQSVAFWCNPISGHATLYWYQQILGQGPKLLIQFQNNGVVDDSQLPKDRFSAERLKGVDSTLKIQPAKLEDSAVYLCASSQDGGSYEQYFGPGTRLTVT.

This clone was seen a single time. V and J are TRBV27 and TRBJ2-7; D may be TRBD2 (5 bases). Trimming shortened V by 5 bases and J by 2 bases, and 13 bases separated the two germline ends. The CDR3 is made up of 14 amino acids. Germline V lookup: CDR1 MNHEY, CDR2 SMNVEV (reference sequence). Here the CDR3 reads CASSSRGLAYEQYF. Written as DNA, the CDR3 is TGTGCCAGCAGTAGTCGCGGGTTGGCCTACGAGCAGTACTTC.

CDR3 protein: CASSQVGIVEETQYF. CDR3 nucleotide sequence: TGCGCCAGCAGCCAAGTAGGTATAGTTGAGGAGACCCAGTACTTC. This sequence joins TRBV4-1 and TRBJ2-5; no reliable D call. The CDR3 runs 15 residues. The germline V gene encodes CDR1 MGHRA and CDR2 YSYEKL. V was pared by 1 base and J by 5 bases, with 14 bases between.

The CDR3 region has the DNA TGTGCCAGCAGTGAAGATCAGGGTCCCAATTACGAGCAGTACTTC. It is translated as CASSEDQGPNYEQYF. The chain has TRBV2 and TRBJ2-7, with D tentatively TRBD1 (5 bases). The V gene lost 1 base and the J gene lost 4 bases, with 14 bases spanning the gap. The CDR3 runs 15 residues. The germline V gene has CDR1 SNHLY and CDR2 FYNNEI.

The chain uses TRBV27 and TRBJ2-2; D is unresolved. Germline assignment: CDR1 MNHEY and CDR2 SMNVEV (reference sequence). The CDR3 loop spans 12 amino acids. Trimming removed 5 bases from V and 6 bases from J, with 7 bases in between. The DNA for the CDR3 is TGTGCCAGCAGTCCCCCTTCCGGGGAGCTGTTTTTT. Its protein is CASSPPSGELFF.

About this clone itself: The same CDR3 is also encoded by other DNA sequences in this sample. The gene calls are TRBV27 and TRBJ2-7; TRBD2 matches at 7 bases. Germline-derived CDR1 and CDR2 are MNHEY and SMNVEV (reference sequence). The CDR3 is made up of 13 amino acids. V lost 5 bases to trimming and J lost 2 bases; unmatched junction nucleotides: 3. DNA for the CDR3: TGTGCCAGCAGTCCGGGACTAACCTACGAGCAGTACTTC. It translates to CASSPGLTYEQYF.

J is TRBJ2-3 and V is TRBV9, with D unresolved. This CDR3 has 12 amino acids. Germline V gene data show CDR1 as SGDLS and CDR2 as YYNGEE. V lost 0 bases to trimming and J lost 5 bases, with 4 bases between them. This CDR3 reads CASSVELDTQYF. The CDR3 DNA is TGTGCCAGCAGCGTAGAGTTAGATACGCAGTATTTT.

The chain employs TRBV29-1 and TRBJ2-1; TRBD1 matches at 7 bases. Germline lookup yields CDR1 SQVTM and CDR2 ANQGSEA. The CDR3 is made up of 12 amino acids. V dropped 5 bases and J dropped 4; count of bases not matched to a gene: 2. The CDR3 DNA reads as TGCAGCGTTAGGGACAGTTACAATGAGCAGTTCTTC. Translation gives CSVRDSYNEQFF.

In its sample, this clone is medium-sized. V gene TRBV7-9 combines with J gene TRBJ2-1, with D uncertain. Germline V gene lookup returns CDR1 SEHNR and CDR2 FQNEAQ (reference sequence). V was shortened by 6 bases and J by 3 bases, with 6 bases between the two germline ends. CDR3 length: 12 residues. The CDR3 spells CASRPFYNEQFF. CDR3 coding DNA: TGTGCCAGCAGACCTTTCTACAATGAGCAGTTCTTC.

V gene TRBV6-6 combines with J gene TRBJ1-1; no reliable D call. Germline CDR1 MNHNY, CDR2 SVGAGI (reference sequence). V lost 2 bases, J lost 11 bases, and 12 bases lay in between. The CDR3 is made up of 12 amino acids. Written as DNA, the CDR3 is TGTGCCAGCAGTTACGGTGGAGATGCCGCTTTCTTT. Translating it yields CASSYGGDAAFF.

This clone was seen only a few times. The J gene is TRBJ2-7, the V gene TRBV7-9; 9 positions match TRBD2. Germline-derived CDR1 and CDR2 are SEHNR and FQNEAQ (reference sequence). V was clipped by 2 bases and J by 0 bases; unmatched bases: 2. The CDR3 has 15 amino acids. The CDR3 sequence is CASSLSSGISYEQYF. The CDR3 region has the DNA TGTGCCAGCAGCTTATCTAGCGGGATCTCCTACGAGCAGTACTTC.

This clone was picked up one time. The chain carries TRBV4-2 and TRBJ2-7, with D tentatively TRBD2 (6 bases). The length of the CDR3 is 12 residues. The V end lost 5 bases, the J end lost 4 bases, and 9 bases lay between the germline ends. Germline V gene sequence: CDR1 LGHNA, CDR2 YNFKEQ. CDR3 coding DNA: TGTGCCAGCAGCGAAGGAGGGTACGAGCAGTACTTC. It yields the protein CASSEGGYEQYF.

The CDR3 sequence is CASSLPRSSGMADTQYF. The CDR3 DNA sequence: TGTGCCAGCAGCTTACCCCGGTCCAGCGGGATGGCAGATACGCAGTATTTT. The chain is built from TRBV7-8 and TRBJ2-3, with 7 bases identical to TRBD2. Germline lookup yields CDR1 SGHVS and CDR2 FQNEAQ. Losses at the gene ends were 2 bases for V and 4 bases for J; bases not matched to a gene: 12. This CDR3 comprises 17 residues.

V gene TRBV30 combines with J gene TRBJ2-1; D remains unclear. Germline V CDR1 and CDR2: GTSNPN, SVGIG (reference sequence). The CDR3 is 12 residues long. The V gene lost 5 bases and the J gene lost 8 bases, with 13 bases spanning the gap. The CDR3 DNA sequence: TGTGCCTGGTCGACCTATTCTCATGAGCAGTTCTTC. Amino acids: CAWSTYSHEQFF.

The rearrangement uses TRBV9 and TRBJ2-6; 13 bases are shared with TRBD2. Germline trimming cut 3 bases from V and 3 bases from J; bases unmatched to any gene: 6. The CDR3 runs to 18 residues. Looked up from germline, CDR1 is SGDLS and CDR2 is YYNGEE. CDR3 residues: CASSDQLAGGLGANVLTF. The CDR3 DNA reads as TGTGCCAGCAGCGATCAACTAGCGGGAGGGCTTGGGGCCAACGTCCTGACTTTC. The full variable domain, in which reference TRBV9 and TRBJ2-6 provide the parts outside the CDR3, is DSGVTQTPKHLITATGQRVTLRCSPRSGDLSVYWYQQSLDQGLQFLIQYYNGEERAKGNILERFSAQQFPDLHSELNLSSLELGDSALYFCASSDQLAGGLGANVLTFGAGSRLTVL.

This clone has more than one count but fewer than ten. This chain links TRBV11-2 with TRBJ2-5; D gene uncertain. The CDR3 loop spans 11 amino acids. V was cut by 5 bases and J by 7 bases, with 8 bases left in between. The germline V gene has CDR1 SGHAT and CDR2 FQNNGV. The CDR3 sequence is CASSPGGTQYF. DNA for the CDR3: TGTGCCAGCAGCCCCGGTGGGACCCAGTACTTC.

This clone was observed many times. J is TRBJ2-3 and V is TRBV5-5; D gene unclear. This CDR3 is 14 amino acids long. V lost 6 bases to trimming and J lost 0 bases, with 11 bases between them. Germline V lookup: CDR1 SGHKS, CDR2 YYEKEE (reference sequence). The CDR3 nucleotides are TGTGCCAGCACCCTCCCTACTAGCACAGATACGCAGTATTTT. Protein sequence: CASTLPTSTDTQYF. Together with reference TRBV5-5 and TRBJ2-3, the CDR3 gives the full variable domain: DAGVTQSPTHLIKTRGQQVTLRCSPISGHKSVSWYQQVLGQGPQFIFQYYEKEERGRGNFPDRFSARQFPNYSSELNVNALLLGDSALYLCASTLPTSTDTQYFGPGTRLTVL.

This clone was detected ten times or more. The same CDR3 also results from other DNA sequences found in this sample. The J gene is TRBJ2-2, the V gene TRBV9; D unclear. The CDR3 contains 13 residues. Trimming cost V 3 bases and J 4 bases, with 7 bases left between them. Germline V gene sequence: CDR1 SGDLS, CDR2 YYNGEE. In DNA, the CDR3 is TGTGCCAGCAGCGCGAGCATCACCGGGGAGCTGTTTTTT. Translating gives CASSASITGELFF.